The 2 T cell receptor beta chains given below trace back to one sample, sequenced in a study of blood T cell repertoires in COVID-19. Sequencing was performed with immunoSEQ multiplex PCR; in TCRdb, only in-frame clones are kept and a portion is missing. This sample has 200,000 to 250,000 clones; 87% occur once, and the top ten carry over 9.5%. Sequencing was performed on peripheral blood. These TCRs come from a woman younger than 35 who had recovered from COVID-19.

This sequence joins TRBV11-3 and TRBJ2-5; 9 bases agree with TRBD2. After removal of 3 bases from V and 1 base from J, the junction contained 9 bases not matched to a gene. CDR3 length equals 17 residues. Germline V lookup: CDR1 SGHNT, CDR2 YENEEA. Here the CDR3 reads CASSLGFEREAQETQYF. In nucleotides, the CDR3 is TGTGCCAGCAGCTTGGGATTTGAGCGGGAGGCCCAAGAGACCCAGTACTTC.

The CDR3 bases are TGTGCCAGCAGTTCGGGGGGAGCGAACACTGAAGCTTTCTTT. This sequence encodes CASSSGGANTEAFF. The chain is built from TRBV27 and TRBJ1-1, with D perhaps TRBD1 (5 bases). Between the trimmed V and J ends, which lost 4 bases and 1 base, there was a span of 10 bases. The CDR3 sequence is 14 residues long. Germline V lookup: CDR1 MNHEY, CDR2 SMNVEV (reference sequence).